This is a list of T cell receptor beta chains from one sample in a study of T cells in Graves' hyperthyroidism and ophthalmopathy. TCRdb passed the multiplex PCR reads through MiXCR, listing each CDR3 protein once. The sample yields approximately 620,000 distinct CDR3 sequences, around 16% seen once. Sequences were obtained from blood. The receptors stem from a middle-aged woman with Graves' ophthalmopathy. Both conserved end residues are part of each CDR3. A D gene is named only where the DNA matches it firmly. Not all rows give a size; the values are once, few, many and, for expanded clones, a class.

DNA: TGTGCCAGCAGCTTCAGGACTAGCGGGGGGCGGGGTGAGCAGTTCTTC; CDR3: CASSFRTSGGRGEQFF; V: TRBV13; J: TRBJ2-1; size: -; D: TRBD2; length: 16
DNA: TGTGCCAGCAGTACCACAGGGTTCTTGTATTCCACAGATACGCAGTATTTT; CDR3: CASSTTGFLYSTDTQYF; V: TRBV2; J: TRBJ2-3; size: many; D: -; length: 17
DNA: TGTGCCACCAGGACAGATAGCAATCAGCCCCAGCATTTT; CDR3: CATRTDSNQPQHF; V: TRBV10-3; J: TRBJ1-5; size: many; D: -; length: 13
DNA: TGCAGCGTTGAAGATCTGGGGCCGGGACGGAGATTTGAAGCTTTCTTT; CDR3: CSVEDLGPGRRFEAFF; V: TRBV29-1; J: TRBJ1-1; size: -; D: -; length: 16
DNA: TGTGCCATCAGTGAGTCGGACAGGGGCGATACGCAGTATTTT; CDR3: CAISESDRGDTQYF; V: TRBV10-3; J: TRBJ2-3; size: few; D: TRBD1; length: 14
DNA: TGTGTCAGTAGCATTCAAGACCATCGGGCAGATACGCAGTATTTT; CDR3: CVSSIQDHRADTQYF; V: TRBV19; J: TRBJ2-3; size: -; D: -; length: 15
DNA: TGTGCCAGCAAAGAGGGGACTAGCGGGGGGTTCCGAGAGACCCAGTACTTC; CDR3: CASKEGTSGGFRETQYF; V: TRBV2; J: TRBJ2-5; size: -; D: TRBD2; length: 17
DNA: TGTGCCAGCAGTGATTTCCGACAGGGGGACACCGGGGAGCTGTTTTTT; CDR3: CASSDFRQGDTGELFF; V: TRBV25-1; J: TRBJ2-2; size: -; D: TRBD1; length: 16
DNA: TGTGCCAGCAGTTTTAGCGGAATCACCTACGAGCAGTACTTC; CDR3: CASSFSGITYEQYF; V: TRBV2; J: TRBJ2-7; size: many; D: -; length: 14
DNA: TGTGCCAGCAGCTTCCAGACCTGGGATGAGCAGTTCTTC; CDR3: CASSFQTWDEQFF; V: TRBV7-3; J: TRBJ2-1; size: -; D: -; length: 13
DNA: TGCGCCAGCAGCTTCGGCGGTAATGAAAAACTGTTTTTT; CDR3: CASSFGGNEKLFF; V: TRBV5-1; J: TRBJ1-4; size: many; D: -; length: 13
DNA: TGCAGTGCTACTCGGGACAGGGCAGATACGCAGTATTTT; CDR3: CSATRDRADTQYF; V: TRBV20-1; J: TRBJ2-3; size: many; D: TRBD1; length: 13
DNA: TGTGCCAGCAGCTATAAGGGGCATAACACTGAAGCTTTCTTT; CDR3: CASSYKGHNTEAFF; V: TRBV3-1; J: TRBJ1-1; size: -; D: -; length: 14
DNA: TGCAGTGCCAGAGGGGGCGGGGGTGCCTACAATGAGCAGTTCTTC; CDR3: CSARGGGGAYNEQFF; V: TRBV20-1; J: TRBJ2-1; size: few; D: -; length: 15
DNA: TGCGCCAGCAGCCAAGGGACAGGGAGCGTTGAGCAGTTCTTC; CDR3: CASSQGTGSVEQFF; V: TRBV4-1; J: TRBJ2-1; size: many; D: TRBD1; length: 14
DNA: TGTGCCACCGCCCGGAGCGGTCCCCCCTACAATGAGCAGTTCTTC; CDR3: CATARSGPPYNEQFF; V: TRBV28; J: TRBJ2-1; size: many; D: -; length: 15
DNA: TGTGCCAGCAGGTCAGCGAAGGGGTACACCGGGGAGCTGTTTTTT; CDR3: CASRSAKGYTGELFF; V: TRBV27; J: TRBJ2-2; size: -; D: -; length: 15
DNA: TGTGCCAGCAGCGACCGTAGCGGGAGATACGAGCAGTACTTC; CDR3: CASSDRSGRYEQYF; V: TRBV7-9; J: TRBJ2-7; size: -; D: TRBD2; length: 14
DNA: TGTGCCAGCCCCGAGGGGCAGCCCCAAGAGACCCAGTACTTC; CDR3: CASPEGQPQETQYF; V: TRBV2; J: TRBJ2-5; size: -; D: -; length: 14
DNA: TGTGCCTGGGACTTCCCGAACACTGAAGCTTTCTTT; CDR3: CAWDFPNTEAFF; V: TRBV30; J: TRBJ1-1; size: many; D: -; length: 12
DNA: TGTGCCAGTACCGACACAGGGGTCCTCGGCAATCAGCCCCAGCATTTT; CDR3: CASTDTGVLGNQPQHF; V: TRBV19; J: TRBJ1-5; size: -; D: TRBD1; length: 16
DNA: TGCGCCAGCAGCCCCCTCCCGGGAGAGAACTATGGCTACACCTTC; CDR3: CASSPLPGENYGYTF; V: TRBV4-1; J: TRBJ1-2; size: -; D: -; length: 15
DNA: TGTGCCAGCAGCCGTTCGACTAGCGGGAACTCCTACAATGAGCAGTTCTTC; CDR3: CASSRSTSGNSYNEQFF; V: TRBV11-2; J: TRBJ2-1; size: many; D: TRBD2; length: 17
DNA: TGTGCCAGCAGCACCTTTAACGGGCCGAAGGGCGGACTAAGCACCGGGGAGCTGTTTTTT; CDR3: CASSTFNGPKGGLSTGELFF; V: TRBV6-1; J: TRBJ2-2; size: -; D: -; length: 20
DNA: TGCAGTGCTCCGGGATCAACTAATGAAAAACTGTTTTTT; CDR3: CSAPGSTNEKLFF; V: TRBV20-1; J: TRBJ1-4; size: -; D: -; length: 13
DNA: TGTGCCATCAAGGACAGACACCAGAACACTGAAGCTTTCTTT; CDR3: CAIKDRHQNTEAFF; V: TRBV10-3; J: TRBJ1-1; size: -; D: -; length: 14
DNA: TGTGCCAGCAGCCGGAGTAGGACGACTGAAGCTTTCTTT; CDR3: CASSRSRTTEAFF; V: TRBV11-2; J: TRBJ1-1; size: many; D: -; length: 13
DNA: TGCGCCAGCAGCTTGGACCTCGGCGAGCAGTACTTC; CDR3: CASSLDLGEQYF; V: TRBV5-1; J: TRBJ2-7; size: many; D: -; length: 12
DNA: TGTGCCAGCAGCTTAGAGGCAGGAGCTACCTACGAGCAGTACTTC; CDR3: CASSLEAGATYEQYF; V: TRBV7-9; J: TRBJ2-7; size: many; D: -; length: 15
DNA: TGCAGCGTTGCAAGAGATAACTATGGCTACACCTTC; CDR3: CSVARDNYGYTF; V: TRBV29-1; J: TRBJ1-2; size: -; D: -; length: 12
DNA: TGTGCCAGCAGCTTGTTGGACGGGACCGGGGAGCTGTTTTTT; CDR3: CASSLLDGTGELFF; V: TRBV5-5; J: TRBJ2-2; size: many; D: -; length: 14
DNA: TGTGCCAGCAGATTAGGACCCAGCTACGGCGAGCAGTACTTC; CDR3: CASRLGPSYGEQYF; V: TRBV28; J: TRBJ2-7; size: -; D: -; length: 14
DNA: TGTGCCAGCAGCCAAGTTGTGACTAAGGGCACAGATACGCAGTATTTT; CDR3: CASSQVVTKGTDTQYF; V: TRBV4-2; J: TRBJ2-3; size: few; D: -; length: 16
DNA: TGTGCCAGCAGCTCCTTGGGGACGAGCTCCTACGAGCAGTACTTC; CDR3: CASSSLGTSSYEQYF; V: TRBV14; J: TRBJ2-7; size: -; D: -; length: 15
DNA: TGTGCCAGCAGCCGCGGAGACGAGCCCTCCTACGAGCAGTACTTC; CDR3: CASSRGDEPSYEQYF; V: TRBV3-1; J: TRBJ2-7; size: many; D: -; length: 15
DNA: TGTGCCAGCAGCCTCCGGGGCGGGACAGGGGTGAACACTGAAGCTTTCTTT; CDR3: CASSLRGGTGVNTEAFF; V: TRBV13; J: TRBJ1-1; size: few; D: TRBD1; length: 17
DNA: TGTGCCAGCAGTTTGGGTGCGGACTGGGACACCGGGGAGCTGTTTTTT; CDR3: CASSLGADWDTGELFF; V: TRBV12-3/TRBV12-4; J: TRBJ2-2; size: -; D: -; length: 16
DNA: TGCAGTGCTCGGACTAGTTTCGACAATGAGCAGTTCTTC; CDR3: CSARTSFDNEQFF; V: TRBV20-1; J: TRBJ2-1; size: many; D: TRBD2; length: 13
DNA: TGTGCCACCCAGGACCGAGACAGCAATCAGCCCCAGCATTTT; CDR3: CATQDRDSNQPQHF; V: TRBV19; J: TRBJ1-5; size: -; D: -; length: 14
DNA: TGTGCCACCCGGGCCCCCAGGAATTTGAACACTGAAGCTTTCTTT; CDR3: CATRAPRNLNTEAFF; V: TRBV19; J: TRBJ1-1; size: few; D: -; length: 15
DNA: TGCAGTGCTAGGGCTAGTGGGTACACAGATACGCAGTATTTT; CDR3: CSARASGYTDTQYF; V: TRBV20-1; J: TRBJ2-3; size: -; D: -; length: 14
DNA: TGTGCCATCAGCTCACGGACAGGGGATCAGCCCCAGCATTTT; CDR3: CAISSRTGDQPQHF; V: TRBV10-3; J: TRBJ1-5; size: -; D: TRBD1; length: 14
DNA: TGTGCCAGCAGTTTAGCGCGGGGGACTAGCGGGGCTGGCTCCTACAATGAGCAGTTCTTC; CDR3: CASSLARGTSGAGSYNEQFF; V: TRBV12-3/TRBV12-4; J: TRBJ2-1; size: many; D: TRBD2; length: 20
DNA: TGTGCCAGCGATCGAGGGGTGGTGAAGCCTACCTACAATGAGCAGTTCTTC; CDR3: CASDRGVVKPTYNEQFF; V: TRBV6-1; J: TRBJ2-1; size: many; D: -; length: 17
DNA: TGCGCCAGCAGCCGCGGGACGGCTACCCAAGAGACCCAGTACTTC; CDR3: CASSRGTATQETQYF; V: TRBV4-1; J: TRBJ2-5; size: -; D: -; length: 15
DNA: TGTGCCAGCAGTGAACAGAACACCGGGGAGCTGTTTTTT; CDR3: CASSEQNTGELFF; V: TRBV2; J: TRBJ2-2; size: many; D: -; length: 13
DNA: TGCAGTGCAACCAACGGCGGAACTAGCTCCTACGAGCAGTACTTC; CDR3: CSATNGGTSSYEQYF; V: TRBV20-1; J: TRBJ2-7; size: few; D: -; length: 15
DNA: TGTGCCAGCAGTGAATCCGTAGCGGGACCCCACGATGAGCAGTTCTTC; CDR3: CASSESVAGPHDEQFF; V: TRBV6-1; J: TRBJ2-1; size: few; D: TRBD2; length: 16
DNA: TGTGCCAGCAGTCCGGGGGGGCGGGATGAGCAGTTCTTC; CDR3: CASSPGGRDEQFF; V: TRBV12-3/TRBV12-4; J: TRBJ2-1; size: many; D: TRBD2; length: 13
DNA: TGTGCCAGCAGCTTAGGGACTAGCGGGAGAGGCGATACGCAGTATTTT; CDR3: CASSLGTSGRGDTQYF; V: TRBV7-2; J: TRBJ2-3; size: -; D: TRBD2; length: 16
DNA: TGTGCCAGCAGTCTTCAGAGGGCGGGAGGTTGGGAGACCCAGTACTTC; CDR3: CASSLQRAGGWETQYF; V: TRBV27; J: TRBJ2-5; size: -; D: TRBD2; length: 16
DNA: TGTGCCAGCAGTGAGGTGACAGGGGGCGCCTATAGCAATCAGCCCCAGCATTTT; CDR3: CASSEVTGGAYSNQPQHF; V: TRBV6-1; J: TRBJ1-5; size: many; D: TRBD1; length: 18
DNA: TGTGCCAGCAGGTCGACAGGGACCTACAATGAGCAGTTCTTC; CDR3: CASRSTGTYNEQFF; V: TRBV12-3/TRBV12-4; J: TRBJ2-1; size: few; D: TRBD1; length: 14
DNA: TGTGCCAGCAGCCAAGTTAGGGGCCGCTCCTACAATGAGCAGTTCTTC; CDR3: CASSQVRGRSYNEQFF; V: TRBV14; J: TRBJ2-1; size: -; D: -; length: 16